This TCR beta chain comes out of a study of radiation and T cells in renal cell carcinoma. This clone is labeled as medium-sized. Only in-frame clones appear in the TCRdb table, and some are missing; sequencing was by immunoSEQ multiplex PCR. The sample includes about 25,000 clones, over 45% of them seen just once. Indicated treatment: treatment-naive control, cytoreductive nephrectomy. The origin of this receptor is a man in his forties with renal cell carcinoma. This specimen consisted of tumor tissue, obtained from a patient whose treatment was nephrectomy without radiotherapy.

The CDR3 DNA reads as TGTGCCAGCAGCCCCCGCCTAGCGGGGGTATACAATGAGCAGTTCTTC. It translates to CASSPRLAGVYNEQFF. V is TRBV11-2 and J is TRBJ2-1; 10 nucleotides agree with TRBD2. The CDR3 covers 16 residues. V was clipped by 5 bases and J by 4 bases; unmatched bases: 8. Per germline, CDR1 SGHAT and CDR2 FQNNGV.